This entry concerns a single TCR beta chain. The CDR3 runs 13 residues. Trimming cost V 6 bases and J 2 bases, with 9 bases left between them. The data stem from a study of blood T cell repertoires in COVID-19. The protocol was immunoSEQ multiplex PCR, while the TCRdb copy is restricted to in-frame clones and leaves out a portion. The data hold about 260,000 clones, with 70% to 90% observed a single time. The V gene is TRBV12-3 or TRBV12-4, the J gene TRBJ2-3; D unclear. The material sequenced was peripheral blood. This sequence was found in a man aged 18 to 30 with active or convalescent COVID-19. CDR3 bases: TGTGCCAGCAGGCAACTGAACACAGATACGCAGTATTTT. The encoded protein is CASRQLNTDTQYF.